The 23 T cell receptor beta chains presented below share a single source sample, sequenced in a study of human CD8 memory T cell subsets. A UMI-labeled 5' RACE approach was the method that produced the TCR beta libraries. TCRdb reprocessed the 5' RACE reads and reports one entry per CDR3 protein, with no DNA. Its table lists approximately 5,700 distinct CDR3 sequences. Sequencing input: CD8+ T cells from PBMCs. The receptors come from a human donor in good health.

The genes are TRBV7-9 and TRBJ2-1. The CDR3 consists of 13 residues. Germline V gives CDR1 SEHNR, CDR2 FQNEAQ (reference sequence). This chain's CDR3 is CACGISSYNEQFF.

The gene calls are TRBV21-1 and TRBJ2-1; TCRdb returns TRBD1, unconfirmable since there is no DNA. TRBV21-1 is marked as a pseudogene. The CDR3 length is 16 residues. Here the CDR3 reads CASSPPHFQLSNEQFF.

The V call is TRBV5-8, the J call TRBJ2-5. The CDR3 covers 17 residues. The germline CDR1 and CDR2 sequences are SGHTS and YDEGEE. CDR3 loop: CASSLALRPFKRETQYF.

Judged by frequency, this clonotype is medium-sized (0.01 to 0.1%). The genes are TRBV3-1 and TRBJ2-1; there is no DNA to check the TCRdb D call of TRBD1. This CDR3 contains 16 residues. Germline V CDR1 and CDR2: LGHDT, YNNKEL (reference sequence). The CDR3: CASSPATGGRYNEQFF.

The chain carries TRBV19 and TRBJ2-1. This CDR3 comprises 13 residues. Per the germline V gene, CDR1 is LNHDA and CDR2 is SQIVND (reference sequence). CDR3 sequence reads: CASSKGLYNEQFF.

This CDR3 is CASSQETSANNEQFF. The rearrangement joins TRBV4-3 to TRBJ2-1. The germline gives CDR1 LGHNA, CDR2 YSLEER. This CDR3 comprises 15 residues.

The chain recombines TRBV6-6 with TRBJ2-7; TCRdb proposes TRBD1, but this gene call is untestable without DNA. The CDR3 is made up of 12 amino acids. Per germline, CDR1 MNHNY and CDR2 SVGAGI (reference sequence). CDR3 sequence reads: CATGTGSYEQYF.

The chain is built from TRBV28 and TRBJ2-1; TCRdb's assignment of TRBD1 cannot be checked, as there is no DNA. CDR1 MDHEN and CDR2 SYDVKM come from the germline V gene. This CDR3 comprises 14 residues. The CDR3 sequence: CATSREGMGNEQFF.

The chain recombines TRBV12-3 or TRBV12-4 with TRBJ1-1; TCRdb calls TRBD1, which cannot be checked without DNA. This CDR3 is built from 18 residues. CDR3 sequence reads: CASSSRFRDRVGGTEAFF.

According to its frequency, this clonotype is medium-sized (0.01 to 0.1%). The CDR3 spells CATSDGTVAREKLFF. The chain combines TRBV24-1 with TRBJ1-4; the TRBD1 assignment by TCRdb is unverifiable without DNA. This CDR3 spans 15 amino acids. CDR1 and CDR2 from the germline V gene are KGHDR and SFDVKD.

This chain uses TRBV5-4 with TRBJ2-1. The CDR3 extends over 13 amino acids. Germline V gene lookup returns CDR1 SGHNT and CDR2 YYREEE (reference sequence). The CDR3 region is CASSLARGYEQFF.

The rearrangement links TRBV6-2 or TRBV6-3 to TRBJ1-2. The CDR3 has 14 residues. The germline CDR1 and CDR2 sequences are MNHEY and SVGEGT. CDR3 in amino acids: CASTEGGRDYGYTF.

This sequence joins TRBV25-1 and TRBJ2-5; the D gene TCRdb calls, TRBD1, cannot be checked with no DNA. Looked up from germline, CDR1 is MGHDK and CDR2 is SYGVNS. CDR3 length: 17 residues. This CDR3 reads CASSDRGAGEVQETQYF.

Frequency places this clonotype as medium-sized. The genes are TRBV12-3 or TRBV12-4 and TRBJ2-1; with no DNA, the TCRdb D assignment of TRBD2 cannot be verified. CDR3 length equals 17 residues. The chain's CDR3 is CASSLGEGLAGENEQFF.

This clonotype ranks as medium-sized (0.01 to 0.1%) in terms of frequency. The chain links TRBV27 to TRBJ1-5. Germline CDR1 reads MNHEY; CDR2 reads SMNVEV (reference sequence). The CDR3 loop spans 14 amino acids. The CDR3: CASSEVLVDQPQHF.

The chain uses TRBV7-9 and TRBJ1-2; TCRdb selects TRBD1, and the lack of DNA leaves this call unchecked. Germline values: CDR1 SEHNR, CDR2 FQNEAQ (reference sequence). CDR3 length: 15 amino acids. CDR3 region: CASSLAGQGAYGYTF.

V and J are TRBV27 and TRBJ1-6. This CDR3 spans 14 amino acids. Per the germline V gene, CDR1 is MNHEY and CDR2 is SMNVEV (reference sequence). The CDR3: CASSPLGAGSPLHF.

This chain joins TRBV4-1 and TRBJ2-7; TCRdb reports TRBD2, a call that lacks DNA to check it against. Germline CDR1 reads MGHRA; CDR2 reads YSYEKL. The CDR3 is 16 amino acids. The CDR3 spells CASSQRPPPLSYEQYF.

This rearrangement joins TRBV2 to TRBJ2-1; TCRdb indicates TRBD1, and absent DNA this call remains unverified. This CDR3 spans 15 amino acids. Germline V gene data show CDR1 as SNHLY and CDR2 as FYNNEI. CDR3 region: CASTTDSGDQNEQFF.

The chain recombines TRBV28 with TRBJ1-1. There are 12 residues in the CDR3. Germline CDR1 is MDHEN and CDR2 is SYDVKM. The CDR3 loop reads CASSDHDTEAFF.

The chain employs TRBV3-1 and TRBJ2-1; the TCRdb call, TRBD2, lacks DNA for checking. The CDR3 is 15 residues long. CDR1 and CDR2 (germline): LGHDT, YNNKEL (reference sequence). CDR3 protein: CASSLSGRVWNEQFF.

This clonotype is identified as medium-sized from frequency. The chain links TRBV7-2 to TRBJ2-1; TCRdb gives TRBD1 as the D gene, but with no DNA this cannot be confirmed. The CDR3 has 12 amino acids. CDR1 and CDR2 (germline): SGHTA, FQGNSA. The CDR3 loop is CASSLASGGQFF. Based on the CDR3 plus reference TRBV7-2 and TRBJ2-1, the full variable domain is GAGVSQSPSNKVTEKGKDVELRCDPISGHTALYWYRQSLGQGLEFLIYFQGNSAPDKSGLPSDRFSAERTGGSVSTLTIQRTQQEDSAVYLCASSLASGGQFFGPGTRLTVL.

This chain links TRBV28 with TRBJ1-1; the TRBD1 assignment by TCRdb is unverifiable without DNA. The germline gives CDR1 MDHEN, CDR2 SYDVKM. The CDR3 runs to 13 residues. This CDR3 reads CASRTQGLSEAFF.